These 27 T cell receptor beta chains were all obtained from the same sample, sequenced in a study of T cell responses to AZD1222 COVID-19 vaccine. Libraries were prepared by immunoSEQ multiplex PCR; TCRdb keeps only in-frame clonotypes and omits some of them. The data contain about 110,000 clones, roughly 87% of them singletons. This specimen was peripheral blood, taken on day 0 of AZD1222 vaccination. These TCRs come from an adult in good health.

This clone was counted only a few times. The genes are TRBV5-1 and TRBJ2-7; unclear D gene. The V and J ends lost 4 bases and 4 bases respectively, with 9 bases between them. Looked up from germline, CDR1 is SGHRS and CDR2 is YFSETQ. This CDR3 is built from 12 residues. CDR3 bases: TGCGCCAGCAGCGGCAGCTTTTACGAGCAGTACTTC. As protein: CASSGSFYEQYF.

This chain uses TRBV6-1 with TRBJ1-6; perhaps TRBD1 as D (5 bases). V gave up 0 bases and J gave up 14 bases, with 20 bases separating them. Per the germline V gene, CDR1 is MNHNS and CDR2 is SASEGT. This CDR3 is 16 amino acids long. CDR3 DNA sequence: TGTGCCAGCAGTGAAGCAACGGCCAGGGAGGTTGGGGCCCTCCACTTT. Protein sequence: CASSEATAREVGALHF.

This sequence joins TRBV7-6 and TRBJ1-6; D may be TRBD1 (6 bases). CDR1 is SGHVS and CDR2 is FNYEAQ in the germline V gene. The CDR3 has 14 amino acids. V lost 2 bases and J 7 bases, leaving 9 bases between the germline ends. CDR3 nucleotide sequence: TGTGCCAGCAGCTTACTTAGGGGGAATTCACCCCTCCACTTT. Its protein product is CASSLLRGNSPLHF. Together with reference TRBV7-6 and TRBJ1-6, the CDR3 gives the full variable domain: GAGVSQSPRYKVTKRGQDVALRCDPISGHVSLYWYRQALGQGPEFLTYFNYEAQQDKSGLPNDRFSAERPEGSISTLTIQRTEQRDSAMYRCASSLLRGNSPLHFGNGTRLTVT.

This clone occurred a few times. This chain uses TRBV5-6 with TRBJ2-7; D possibly corresponds to TRBD2 (5 bases). This CDR3 comprises 15 residues. The V gene lost 4 bases and the J gene lost 0 bases, with 14 bases spanning the gap. Germline values: CDR1 SGHDT, CDR2 YYEEEE. The chain's CDR3 is CASSGSGYRSYEQYF. The DNA for the CDR3 is TGTGCCAGCAGCGGCTCGGGGTATCGCTCCTACGAGCAGTACTTC.

J is TRBJ1-4 and V is TRBV27; D remains unclear. Trimming shortened V by 1 base and J by 5 bases, and 11 bases separated the two germline ends. Germline CDR1 MNHEY, CDR2 SMNVEV (reference sequence). The CDR3 loop spans 15 amino acids. CDR3 sequence: CASSLFRSENEKLFF. CDR3 sequence (DNA): TGTGCCAGCAGTTTATTTCGCAGTGAAAATGAAAAACTGTTTTTT.

The V and J genes are TRBV15 and TRBJ1-4; 10 bases agree with TRBD1. Germline V gives CDR1 LNHNV, CDR2 YYDKDF (reference sequence). The V gene end was trimmed by 5 bases and the J gene end by 8 bases; junction bases not matched to a gene: 5. The CDR3 has 14 amino acids. The CDR3 coding sequence is TGTGCCACCAGCGGGGGACAGGGGCAAGAAAAACTGTTTTTT. Translating gives CATSGGQGQEKLFF.

The chain is built from TRBV2 and TRBJ2-2, with D maybe TRBD2 (6 bases). Deletions cut 6 bases from V and 3 bases from J, with 17 bases between. The CDR3 loop spans 16 amino acids. Per the germline V gene, CDR1 is SNHLY and CDR2 is FYNNEI. The CDR3 sequence: CASSRDSNSYTGELFF. In nucleotides, the CDR3 is TGTGCCAGCAGCCGGGACTCCAACTCGTACACCGGGGAGCTGTTTTTT.

The V and J genes are TRBV5-1 and TRBJ1-4; 10 nucleotides match TRBD1. The V gene's germline CDR1 is SGHRS and CDR2 YFSETQ. The CDR3 is 15 amino acids. Germline trimming cut 4 bases from V and 8 bases from J; bases unmatched to any gene: 8. The CDR3 here is CASSDPGQGNEKLFF. CDR3 nucleotides: TGCGCCAGCAGCGACCCGGGACAGGGGAACGAAAAACTGTTTTTT.

This clone was detected once. The rearrangement uses TRBV7-2 and TRBJ1-1; the match to TRBD1 covers 8 bases. The germline CDR1 and CDR2 sequences are SGHTA and FQGNSA. CDR3 length: 16 residues. V lost 1 base to trimming and J lost 5 bases; unmatched junction nucleotides: 9. CDR3 DNA sequence: TGTGCCAGCAGCTTAGATCAGGGGGCGCGGAATACTGAAGCTTTCTTT. It yields the protein CASSLDQGARNTEAFF.

V usage is TRBV27 and J usage is TRBJ1-2; D gene unclear. Between the trimmed V and J ends, which lost 5 bases and 7 bases, there was a span of 14 bases. The CDR3 totals 13 residues. Germline CDR1 MNHEY, CDR2 SMNVEV (reference sequence). CDR3 DNA: TGTGCCAGCAGTCAAAAGAGAACTAGTGGCTACACCTTC. Protein sequence: CASSQKRTSGYTF.

CDR3 DNA: TGTGCCAGCAAGGGCGGACGGGTGAACACTGAAGCTTTCTTT. Translating it yields CASKGGRVNTEAFF. V gene TRBV6-5 combines with J gene TRBJ1-1; D gene ambiguous. The V gene lost 7 bases and the J gene lost 0 bases, with 12 bases spanning the gap. The CDR3 contains 14 residues. CDR1 MNHEY and CDR2 SVGAGI come from the germline V gene.

About this clone: Distinct nucleotide sequences in the sample also encode this CDR3. The genes are TRBV5-1 and TRBJ1-2, with TRBD1 matching 8 bases. Germline loops: CDR1 SGHRS, CDR2 YFSETQ. This CDR3 contains 15 residues. The V gene end was trimmed by 0 bases and the J gene end by 2 bases; junction bases not matched to a gene: 3. The CDR3 region is CASSLAGTGNYGYTF. The CDR3 nucleotides read TGCGCCAGCAGCTTGGCCGGGACAGGAAACTATGGCTACACCTTC.

This rearrangement joins TRBV19 to TRBJ1-4; perhaps TRBD1 as D (5 bases). The germline V gene encodes CDR1 LNHDA and CDR2 SQIVND (reference sequence). CDR3 length: 16 residues. Trimming stripped 5 bases from V and 0 bases from J, with 13 bases between. CDR3 residues: CASSPGTGATNEKLFF. The CDR3 DNA sequence: TGTGCCAGTAGTCCAGGGACGGGAGCAACTAATGAAAAACTGTTTTTT.

The rearrangement joins TRBV5-1 to TRBJ2-3; possible D gene TRBD2, 6 bases. The CDR3 length is 15 residues. Germline values: CDR1 SGHRS, CDR2 YFSETQ. V was shortened by 4 bases and J by 0 bases, with 12 bases between the two germline ends. This CDR3 is CASSIRDSSTDTQYF. Here the CDR3 DNA reads TGCGCCAGCAGCATACGGGACTCCAGCACAGATACGCAGTATTTT.

The rearrangement uses TRBV21-1 and TRBJ2-7; the tabulated D call, TRBD2, remains unverified against the DNA. TRBV21-1 is a pseudogene. CDR3 length: 15 amino acids. The CDR3 loop reads CASSKSCGVCYEQYF. CDR3 nucleotide sequence: TGTGCCAGCAGCAAATCTTGCGGGGTTTGCTACGAGCAGTACTTC.

The rearrangement uses TRBV28 and TRBJ1-1, with D uncertain. The CDR3 has 13 amino acids. Germline CDR1 is MDHEN and CDR2 is SYDVKM. Trimming cost V 8 bases and J 5 bases, with 15 bases left between them. Here the CDR3 DNA reads TGTGCCAGCTGGGGAGGGTTTAAAACTGAAGCTTTCTTT. Protein sequence: CASWGGFKTEAFF. The complete variable domain, with remaining parts taken from reference TRBV28 and TRBJ1-1, reads DVKVTQSSRYLVKRTGEKVFLECVQDMDHENMFWYRQDPGLGLRLIYFSYDVKMKEKGDIPEGYSVSREKKERFSLILESASTNQTSMYLCASWGGFKTEAFFGQGTRLTVV.

This clone was observed a handful of times. The V and J genes are TRBV6-5 and TRBJ1-5; D is ambiguous. Per germline, CDR1 MNHEY and CDR2 SVGAGI. V was pared by 2 bases and J by 4 bases, with 12 bases between. The CDR3 is 15 residues long. The DNA for the CDR3 is TGTGCCAGCAGTTACAACCCGACACCTAATCAGCCCCAGCATTTT. Translation gives CASSYNPTPNQPQHF.

The V call is TRBV9, the J call TRBJ2-7; D is possibly TRBD1 or TRBD2 (5 bases each). Trimming removed 0 bases from V and 0 bases from J, with 7 bases in between. From germline, CDR1 is SGDLS and CDR2 YYNGEE. The length of the CDR3 is 14 residues. The CDR3 sequence is CASSVGGFSYEQYF. CDR3 nucleotide sequence: TGTGCCAGCAGCGTAGGGGGGTTCTCCTACGAGCAGTACTTC.

The CDR3 coding sequence is TGTGCCAGCAGCCTTGGACGAGCGGGGGCTAACACTGAAGCTTTCTTT. Its translation: CASSLGRAGANTEAFF. The chain is built from TRBV2 and TRBJ1-1; maybe TRBD1 (6 bases). V was shortened by 6 bases and J by 2 bases, with 19 bases between the two germline ends. Germline-derived CDR1 and CDR2 are SNHLY and FYNNEI. The CDR3 loop spans 16 amino acids.

The genes are TRBV6-2 or TRBV6-3 and TRBJ2-5; 8 bases align to TRBD1. The CDR3 covers 15 residues. Germline CDR1 is MNHEY and CDR2 is SVGEGT. V lost 6 bases, J lost 5 bases, and 11 bases stayed unmatched. The CDR3, as DNA: TGTGCCAGCAGCGCCCCTTCCAGGGGGCTGGAGACCCAGTACTTC. Translated: CASSAPSRGLETQYF.

V is TRBV4-2 and J is TRBJ2-1; 10 nucleotides align to TRBD2. CDR1 is LGHNA and CDR2 is YNFKEQ in the germline V gene. V lost 5 bases to trimming and J lost 7 bases; unmatched junction nucleotides: 11. The CDR3 covers 16 residues. The CDR3 sequence: CASSSQQRGGSNEQFF. CDR3 DNA: TGTGCCAGCAGCTCCCAACAGCGGGGGGGTTCAAATGAGCAGTTCTTC.

This clone was detected once. The chain recombines TRBV18 with TRBJ2-1, with D possibly TRBD2 on 7 matching bases. V lost 3 bases, J lost 5 bases, and 14 bases lay in between. This CDR3 region has 15 residues. In germline, CDR1 is KGHSH, CDR2 LQKENI. The CDR3 sequence is CASSPPGGLDNEQFF. CDR3 in DNA: TGTGCCAGCTCACCGCCGGGGGGCCTCGACAATGAGCAGTTCTTC. The full variable domain, its missing parts supplied by reference TRBV18 and TRBJ2-1, is NAGVMQNPRHLVRRRGQEARLRCSPMKGHSHVYWYRQLPEEGLKFMVYLQKENIIDESGMPKERFSAEFPKEGPSILRIQQVVRGDSAAYFCASSPPGGLDNEQFFGPGTRLTVL.

The J gene is TRBJ2-5, the V gene TRBV3-1 (or the pseudogene TRBV3-2), with 14 positions matching TRBD2. The CDR3 is 17 residues long. Germline CDR1 reads LGHDT; CDR2 reads YNNKEL (reference sequence). V shed 2 bases, J shed 5 bases, and the junction held 7 bases outside the gene matches. The CDR3 nucleotides are TGTGCCAGCAGCCAACCGACTAGCGGGGGGGCCCCGGAGACCCAGTACTTC. It codes for CASSQPTSGGAPETQYF.

The rearrangement links TRBV10-3 to TRBJ2-3; 13 bases line up with TRBD2. CDR1 and CDR2 (germline): ENHRY, SYGVKD. V shed 3 bases and J 5 bases; nucleotides not matched to a gene: 2. The CDR3 extends over 15 amino acids. CDR3 sequence (DNA): TGTGCCATCAGTGAACTAGCGGGGGGGTTAGATACGCAGTATTTT. Protein: CAISELAGGLDTQYF.

This clone appeared a single time. The chain combines TRBV18 with TRBJ1-1; D is perhaps TRBD1 (6 bases). V gave up 7 bases and J gave up 4 bases, with 16 bases separating them. CDR1 is KGHSH and CDR2 is LQKENI in the germline V gene. The CDR3 length is 14 residues. The CDR3 here is CASFPTGAGTEAFF. The CDR3 region has the DNA TGTGCCAGCTTCCCGACAGGCGCGGGCACTGAAGCTTTCTTT.

CDR3 bases: TGTGCCAGCAGTCCTAAACAGGGTTCACCCCTCCACTTT. The encoded protein is CASSPKQGSPLHF. This sequence joins TRBV12-3 or TRBV12-4 and TRBJ1-6, with D tentatively TRBD1 (6 bases). V lost 5 bases and J lost 9, with 11 bases in between. The CDR3 is made up of 13 amino acids.

The CDR3 DNA sequence: TGTGCCAGCTCGGGATTGGAGGGGACGCATGGCTACACCTTC. It yields the protein CASSGLEGTHGYTF. The chain couples TRBV18 to TRBJ1-2, with D possibly being TRBD1 (5 bases). Germline-derived CDR1 and CDR2 are KGHSH and LQKENI. The CDR3 sequence is 14 residues long. Deletions cut 6 bases from V and 6 bases from J, with 17 bases between.